This TCR beta chain was found in a study of blood T cells in healthy people across ages. The authors ran a second PCR of 7 to 11 cycles using a sample-barcoded 5' primer and a J-beta primer mix. TCRdb itself ran the 5' RACE reads through MiXCR, one entry per CDR3 protein. The repertoire holds about 1.4 million distinct CDR3 sequences, with approximately 60% as singletons. Study-level results: Older individuals had lower TCR beta diversity per million T cells (the decline was roughly linear).

For this clonotype: Antigen unknown.

The clonotype comes from a man aged 18 to 30 in good health. The sequenced material came from blood.

The CDR3: CASRPLAGANQETQYF. DNA of the CDR3: TGTGCCAGCAGACCACTAGCGGGAGCTAACCAAGAGACCCAGTACTTC. The V and J genes are TRBV6-1 and TRBJ2-5; TRBD2 agrees at 11 bases. The V gene end was trimmed by 6 bases and the J gene end by 0 bases; junction bases not matched to a gene: 6. The CDR3 totals 16 residues. Germline V CDR1 and CDR2: MNHNS, SASEGT.